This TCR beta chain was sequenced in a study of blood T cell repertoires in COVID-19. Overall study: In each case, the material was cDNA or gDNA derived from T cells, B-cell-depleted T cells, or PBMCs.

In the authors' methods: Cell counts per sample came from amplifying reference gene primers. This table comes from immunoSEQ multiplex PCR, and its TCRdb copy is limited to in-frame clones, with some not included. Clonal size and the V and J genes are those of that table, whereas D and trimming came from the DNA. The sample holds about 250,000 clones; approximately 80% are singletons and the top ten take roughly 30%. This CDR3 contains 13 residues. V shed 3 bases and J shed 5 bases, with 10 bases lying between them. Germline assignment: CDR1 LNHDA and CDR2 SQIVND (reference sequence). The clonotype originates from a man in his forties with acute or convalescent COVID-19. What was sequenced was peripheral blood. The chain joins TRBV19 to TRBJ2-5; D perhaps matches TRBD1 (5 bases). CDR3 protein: CASSIEGVETQYF. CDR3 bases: TGTGCCAGTAGTATTGAAGGGGTCGAGACCCAGTACTTC.